The 17 T cell receptor beta chains reported below all come from one sample, sequenced in a study of shared clonotypes between healthy human individuals. Assay used: immunoSEQ multiplex PCR; TCRdb lists only in-frame clones, some missing. Of 1.6 million or so clones listed, 98% were seen once; the top ten hold around 0.33%. The sequencing input was naive CD4+ T cells sorted from blood. Subset denoted: CD45RA+ positively selected. The receptors derive from a man younger than 40 in good health.

This chain joins TRBV5-5 and TRBJ2-7; D possibly uses TRBD1 or TRBD2 (5 bases each). CDR3 size: 15 residues. The V gene lost 4 bases and the J gene lost 0 bases, with 14 bases spanning the gap. The germline V gene encodes CDR1 SGHKS and CDR2 YYEKEE (reference sequence). The CDR3 loop reads CASSVPRDGSYEQYF. The CDR3, as DNA: TGTGCCAGCAGCGTACCCCGGGACGGCTCCTACGAGCAGTACTTC.

The genes are TRBV19 and TRBJ2-3; D is undetermined. CDR3 length equals 14 residues. Germline V gene data show CDR1 as LNHDA and CDR2 as SQIVND (reference sequence). V was clipped by 5 bases and J by 3 bases, with 12 bases between them. The CDR3 region is CASSLSAGTDTQYF. The CDR3, as DNA: TGTGCCAGTAGTCTCAGTGCAGGTACAGATACGCAGTATTTT. The full variable domain, with the rest looked up from reference TRBV19 and TRBJ2-3, is DGGITQSPKYLFRKEGQNVTLSCEQNLNHDAMYWYRQDPGQGLRLIYYSQIVNDFQKGDIAEGYSVSREKKESFPLTVTSAQKNPTAFYLCASSLSAGTDTQYFGPGTRLTVL.

The rearrangement joins TRBV5-8 to TRBJ1-5; D is unresolved. Germline V gene sequence: CDR1 SGHTS, CDR2 YDEGEE. The germline V and J ends were trimmed by 0 bases and 1 base, with 5 bases remaining between them. The CDR3 covers 14 residues. The chain's CDR3 is CASSLGISNQPQHF. For the CDR3, the DNA is TGTGCCAGCAGCTTGGGCATCAGCAATCAGCCCCAGCATTTT. Looking up the rest from reference TRBV5-8 and TRBJ1-5 gives the full variable domain: EAGVTQSPTHLIKTRGQQATLRCSPISGHTSVYWYQQALGLGLQFLLWYDEGEERNRGNFPPRFSGRQFPNYSSELNVNALELEDSALYLCASSLGISNQPQHFGDGTRLSIL.

This rearrangement joins TRBV7-2 to TRBJ1-3; the D gene is possibly TRBD1 (6 bases). Germline V gene data show CDR1 as SGHTA and CDR2 as FQGNSA. The V and J ends lost 10 bases and 3 bases respectively, with 10 bases between them. The CDR3 length is 12 residues. This chain's CDR3 is CATGTFGNTIYF. The CDR3, as DNA: TGTGCCACCGGGACATTTGGAAACACCATATATTTT.

This clone was detected once. V is TRBV18 and J is TRBJ2-1; TRBD2 might be the D (6 bases). The ends were cut back, 1 base at V and 3 bases at J, with 10 bases in the middle. This CDR3 contains 15 residues. Looked up from germline, CDR1 is KGHSH and CDR2 is LQKENI. The chain's CDR3 is CASSPRNSGYNEQFF. CDR3 DNA: TGTGCCAGCTCACCACGGAATAGCGGCTACAATGAGCAGTTCTTC. The variable domain in full, with the rest retrieved from reference TRBV18 and TRBJ2-1, is NAGVMQNPRHLVRRRGQEARLRCSPMKGHSHVYWYRQLPEEGLKFMVYLQKENIIDESGMPKERFSAEFPKEGPSILRIQQVVRGDSAAYFCASSPRNSGYNEQFFGPGTRLTVL.

This clone was seen only once. The chain is built from TRBV27 and TRBJ1-1, with TRBD1 as a possible D gene (5 bases). Germline CDR1 reads MNHEY; CDR2 reads SMNVEV (reference sequence). The CDR3 is made up of 17 amino acids. V dropped 5 bases and J dropped 1 base, with 20 bases sitting between them. The CDR3 nucleotides read TGTGCCAGCAGTCCTACGACAGTTCCGAAGGGGAACACTGAAGCTTTCTTT. It translates to CASSPTTVPKGNTEAFF.

This chain uses TRBV4-1 with TRBJ2-7; D might be TRBD1 (5 bases). The V end was cut by 8 bases, the J end by 1 base, with 21 bases between. Germline V gives CDR1 MGHRA, CDR2 YSYEKL. The CDR3 covers 16 residues. The CDR3 spells CASAANSDTISYEQYF. CDR3 coding DNA: TGCGCCAGCGCCGCGAACTCGGACACCATATCCTACGAGCAGTACTTC.

The genes are TRBV25-1 and TRBJ2-5; possibly TRBD1 for D (5 bases). Looked up from germline, CDR1 is MGHDK and CDR2 is SYGVNS. The ends were cut back, 1 base at V and 5 bases at J, with 14 bases in the middle. The CDR3 sequence is 15 residues long. The CDR3 spells CASSEFGQGGETQYF. The CDR3, as DNA: TGTGCCAGCAGTGAATTTGGCCAGGGCGGTGAGACCCAGTACTTC.

V and J are TRBV5-1 and TRBJ2-7, with TRBD2 matching over 14 bases. Germline V gene data show CDR1 as SGHRS and CDR2 as YFSETQ. The CDR3 extends over 20 amino acids. V dropped 4 bases and J dropped 3; count of bases not matched to a gene: 18. CDR3 loop: CASSPRLAGGLQTLSYEQYF. CDR3 in DNA: TGCGCCAGCAGCCCAAGACTAGCGGGAGGGCTACAGACCTTAAGCTACGAGCAGTACTTC.

This rearrangement joins TRBV9 to TRBJ2-1; 7 bases fit TRBD1. V trimming: 0 bases; J trimming: 7 bases; junction bases outside the gene matches: 13. Germline assignment: CDR1 SGDLS and CDR2 YYNGEE. The CDR3 is 17 residues long. The CDR3 protein is CASSVELSGGVLNEQFF. Written as DNA, the CDR3 is TGTGCCAGCAGCGTAGAATTATCAGGGGGTGTACTGAATGAGCAGTTCTTC.

This sequence joins TRBV5-1 and TRBJ1-4; D is perhaps TRBD1 (6 bases). Trimming cost V 5 bases and J 5 bases, with 13 bases left between them. From germline, CDR1 is SGHRS and CDR2 YFSETQ. The CDR3 is 14 residues long. Here the CDR3 DNA reads TGCGCCAGCAGTTACGACAGGCGAAATGAAAAACTGTTTTTT. Protein product: CASSYDRRNEKLFF.

In the case of this clone: This same CDR3 is encoded by further DNA sequences in the sample. This chain links TRBV18 with TRBJ1-1; D ambiguous. The germline gives CDR1 KGHSH, CDR2 LQKENI. Deletions cut 1 base from V and 1 base from J, with 4 bases between. The CDR3 covers 13 residues. In DNA, the CDR3 is TGTGCCAGCTCACCACTACGGAACACTGAAGCTTTCTTT. It codes for CASSPLRNTEAFF. The full variable domain, in which reference TRBV18 and TRBJ1-1 provide the parts outside the CDR3, is NAGVMQNPRHLVRRRGQEARLRCSPMKGHSHVYWYRQLPEEGLKFMVYLQKENIIDESGMPKERFSAEFPKEGPSILRIQQVVRGDSAAYFCASSPLRNTEAFFGQGTRLTVV.

The chain recombines TRBV28 with TRBJ2-3; D is unresolved. Trimming shortened V by 5 bases and J by 3 bases, and 9 bases separated the two germline ends. The germline gives CDR1 MDHEN, CDR2 SYDVKM. The CDR3 covers 13 residues. The CDR3 is CASSHFLTDTQYF. As DNA, the CDR3 is TGTGCCAGCAGTCATTTCTTAACAGATACGCAGTATTTT.

This chain links TRBV5-1 with TRBJ2-2; 9 nucleotides align to TRBD1. CDR3 length equals 15 residues. From germline, CDR1 is SGHRS and CDR2 YFSETQ. V gave up 4 bases and J gave up 3 bases; unmatched junction bases: 4. The CDR3 DNA reads as TGCGCCAGCAGCGGTGACAGGGGGGACACCGGGGAGCTGTTTTTT. Translated: CASSGDRGDTGELFF.

The rearrangement uses TRBV18 and TRBJ2-3; 8 nucleotides match TRBD2. V lost 6 bases, J lost 6 bases, and 17 bases stayed unmatched. CDR1 and CDR2 from the germline V gene are KGHSH and LQKENI. The CDR3 extends over 17 amino acids. CDR3 coding DNA: TGTGCCAGCTCCTTGATTGGGTCCGGGAGGGCCTCCGATACGCAGTATTTT. It encodes CASSLIGSGRASDTQYF.

The V and J genes are TRBV27 and TRBJ1-1; 8 positions match TRBD1. Germline loops: CDR1 MNHEY, CDR2 SMNVEV (reference sequence). This CDR3 spans 15 amino acids. V lost 5 bases to trimming and J lost 11 bases; unmatched junction nucleotides: 16. The CDR3 region has the DNA TGTGCCAGCAGTCTAACCCGACAGGGGCTAAGTGGGGCTTTCTTT. Protein: CASSLTRQGLSGAFF.

CDR3 nucleotide sequence: TGTGCCAGCAGATGGGGGGATCACAAAGCCTCCTACGAGCAGTACTTC. It translates to CASRWGDHKASYEQYF. This chain uses TRBV7-2 with TRBJ2-7; TRBD2 might be the D (6 bases). This CDR3 region has 16 residues. Trimming pared 6 bases from V and 0 bases from J, leaving 18 bases between. Germline V CDR1 and CDR2: SGHTA, FQGNSA.